The following is a TCR beta chain sequence with its context. No antigen is known for it. Profiling relied on immunoSEQ multiplex PCR, and the TCRdb table lists in-frame clones only, not all of them. The data show about 58,000 clones, with 75% to 95% seen just once and under 11% held by the top ten. The entry originates in a study of PD-1 blockade in classical Hodgkin lymphoma. Following autologous stem cell transplantation, relapse occurred in every patient, and exposure to brentuximab vedotin varied. Complete response, partial response or progressive disease was each patient's best response. Germline CDR1 and CDR2: LNHDA and SQIVND (reference sequence). CDR3 size: 16 residues. V gave up 7 bases and J gave up 2 bases; unmatched junction bases: 6. Study-wide results and limits: With CD4+ cells, TCR diversity rose significantly by C4D1, but not with CD8+ cells. Although disease activity or prior therapy may be involved, causes of the repertoire differences remain undefined.

This chain uses TRBV19 with TRBJ2-1, with TRBD2 matching 12 bases. This sequence was found in a human donor with classical Hodgkin lymphoma. The sample here was peripheral blood mononuclear cells (PBMCs), taken before the second cycle of nivolumab. The CDR3 nucleotides read TGTGCCAGTACCACACTAGCGGGAGGCGCCTACAATGAGCAGTTCTTC. This sequence encodes CASTTLAGGAYNEQFF.